This T cell receptor (beta chain) was identified in a study of blood T cell repertoires in COVID-19 (dated by TCRdb to the early 2020s). Context from the whole study: Collaborator samples came from the United States, Italy and Spain and covered acute and convalescent phases of COVID-19. The material from the prospective study consisted of cDNA or gDNA derived from T cells, B-cell-depleted T cells, or PBMCs. Subjects who had been exposed to COVID-19, were actively infected with it, or had recovered from it provided the deeply sampled blood TCRbeta repertoires that made up the dataset. A freely available public database, intended as a resource for researchers studying the immune response to SARS-CoV-2, is where the repertoires were released. Samples were obtained from the ongoing ImmuneRACE study (first 160 participants) and from approximately 1,200 subjects provided by 6 global collaborators. Nearly every sample came with metadata listing a de-identified subject ID, COVID-19 status, age in years and sex. Where HLA class I and class II types were available, the types were taken from metadata supplied by the sample provider, not from assay-based typing. Study-level results and caveats: Clinical and demographic metadata were provided uncurated, with the amount varying by source and participant.

The immunoSEQ Assay, a bias-controlled multiplex PCR, was used to amplify TCRbeta CDR3 regions from genomic DNA. In the original analysis: The number of nucleated cells in each sample was estimated from the amplification of reference gene primers within the assay. To quantify the absolute abundance of each unique TCRbeta CDR3 rearrangement, sequence reads were collapsed and filtered. Productive Simpson clonality was computed per sample as the square root of Simpson's diversity index over productive rearrangements. TCRdb took this table from immuneACCESS and kept in-frame rearrangements with V and J called. Such tables lack part of the clones; where checked against another copy, unresolved V genes explain under half of the gap, and the rest is unexplained. V and J calls and clone size come straight from that table; D and trimming were deduced from the DNA. This sample comprises 410,000 or so clones, roughly 90% of them detected only once. Of the sample, more than 1.4% falls within the top ten clones.

Collaborating institutions collected whole blood in K2EDTA tubes following their own protocols. Collaborator samples were shipped for TCRbeta analysis as frozen whole blood, isolated PBMCs, or DNA extracted from either sample type. Note on this clone: No cognate antigen has been identified for it. Base qualities are not recorded, but no much larger clone differs from it by a single base. This CDR3 is also generated by other DNA sequences in the sample.

According to the germline V gene (reference sequence), CDR1 reads LNHDA and CDR2 reads SQIVND. Trimming removed 1 base from V and 1 base from J; the gene matches leave 1 base unexplained. The CDR3, from cysteine to phenylalanine, totals 15 residues. The kept DNA is CDR3 alone, 45 bases in frame from the first base. The source is a woman aged 30 to 39 with active or convalescent COVID-19. The sequence is built from TRBV19 and TRBJ1-5; 7 of the junction bases match TRBD1. Sequenced input: peripheral blood. CDR3 loop: CASSIVTGSNQPQHF. Read as DNA, the sequence is TGTGCCAGTAGTATAGTGACAGGGAGCAATCAGCCCCAGCATTTT.